The rows below give T cell receptor beta chains drawn from one sample of a study of cytomegalovirus exposure and HLA in healthy donors. Method: immunoSEQ multiplex PCR; TCRdb's copy keeps in-frame clones and lacks some. The sample table sets out tens of thousands of clones. Material for sequencing was PBMCs. The source of these receptors is a man aged 30-40 years in good health and CMV-seronegative. CDR3s include the opening cysteine and the closing phenylalanine or tryptophan. Each record gives: J gene, V gene, D gene, CDR3 DNA, CDR3 protein. A D gene is named only where the DNA matches it firmly.

TRBJ2-7	TRBV20-1	-	TGCAGTGCTTCGAGCTCCTACGAGCAGTACTTC	CSASSSYEQYF
TRBJ1-4	TRBV2	TRBD1	TGTGCCAGCAGTGCAAGTAGGGGGCATGAAAAACTGTTTTTT	CASSASRGHEKLFF
TRBJ1-2	TRBV14	-	TGTGCCAGCAGCCAAGCGCACCTGCCCGGTTATGGCTACACCTTC	CASSQAHLPGYGYTF
TRBJ2-3	TRBV15	-	TGTGCCACCAGCAGAGACCCAGGGGCGGGCACAGATACGCAGTATTTT	CATSRDPGAGTDTQYF
TRBJ2-4	TRBV19	-	TGTGCCAGTAGTATCGTCGGAGACCAAGCCAAAAACATTCAGTACTTC	CASSIVGDQAKNIQYF
TRBJ2-3	TRBV7-8	TRBD2	TGTGCCAGCAGTGCAGCGGGGGGCAGCACAGATACGCAGTATTTT	CASSAAGGSTDTQYF
TRBJ2-7	TRBV19	TRBD1	TGTGCCAGTAGTTCGCGTGGGGTACAGGGGCACTACGAGCAGTACTTC	CASSSRGVQGHYEQYF
TRBJ2-7	TRBV10-3	TRBD1	TGTGCCATCAGTGAAGGGGAACAGGGGGGGTACTTC	CAISEGEQGGYF
TRBJ2-5	TRBV18	-	TGTGCCAGCTCAAGCGGCGGTTCGACAGAGACCCAGTACTTC	CASSSGGSTETQYF
TRBJ1-5	TRBV12-5	-	TGTGCTAGCTCCTATAGCAATCAGCCCCAGCATTTT	CASSYSNQPQHF
TRBJ2-1	TRBV6-5	-	TGTGCCAGCAGAACAGAAATTGAGCAGTTCTTC	CASRTEIEQFF
TRBJ2-2	TRBV25-1	TRBD1	TGTGCCAGCAGTGATGGGACAGAGTCTGGGGAGCTGTTTTTT	CASSDGTESGELFF
TRBJ2-2	TRBV6-5	TRBD2	TGTGCCAGCAGTTATGCGACTAGCGGTGGCGGGGAGCTGTTTTTT	CASSYATSGGGELFF
TRBJ2-7	TRBV7-2	TRBD2	TGTGCCAGCAGCTCGGGGGGGGCTAGCGGCTCCTACGAGCAGTACTTC	CASSSGGASGSYEQYF
TRBJ2-5	TRBV6-1	-	TGTGCCAGCTTAAGCCCGTGGGAGACCCAGTACTTC	CASLSPWETQYF
TRBJ2-7	TRBV21-1	-	TGTGCCAGGTTACAGGGGGTTTATACCTACGAGCAGTACTTC	CARLQGVYTYEQYF
TRBJ1-2	TRBV4-1	TRBD1	TGCGCCAGCAGCTACCGGGACAGGGATTCCTATGGCTACACCTTC	CASSYRDRDSYGYTF
TRBJ2-2	TRBV11-2	TRBD2	TGTGCCAGCACCCGCCGTGGACTAGCGATTACCGGGGAGCTGTTTTTT	CASTRRGLAITGELFF
TRBJ1-2	TRBV6-1	-	TGTGCCAGCAGTGAAGGTAGAGGGTATGGCTACACCTTC	CASSEGRGYGYTF
TRBJ1-1	TRBV15	-	TGTGCCACCAGCAGAGCCTCCCCCTCTGAAGCTTTCTTT	CATSRASPSEAFF
TRBJ2-3	TRBV29-1	-	TGCAGCGTTGAACGTTCAGGGATCCATACTAGCACAGATACGCAGTATTTT	CSVERSGIHTSTDTQYF
TRBJ2-7	TRBV30	-	TGTGCCTGGACGAGTGGGGCTGATCACGAGCAGTACTTC	CAWTSGADHEQYF
TRBJ2-5	TRBV6-5	-	TGTGCCAGCAGTCGACTAGGAGAGACCCAGTACTTC	CASSRLGETQYF
TRBJ1-2	TRBV25-1	-	TGTGCCAGCAGATCAGGGTCAGTGGGCTATGGCTACACCTTC	CASRSGSVGYGYTF
TRBJ2-7	TRBV7-6	-	TGTGCCAGCAGCTTAGTGCCAGAATCCTACGAGCAGTACTTC	CASSLVPESYEQYF
TRBJ2-7	TRBV6-1	TRBD1	TGTGCCAGCAGTGTACAGGGGGGCCGTTACGAGCAGTACTTC	CASSVQGGRYEQYF
TRBJ2-2	TRBV4-3	-	TGCGCCAGCAGCCACTTAATCGGATTAGGGGCCGGGGAGCTGTTTTTT	CASSHLIGLGAGELFF
TRBJ2-3	TRBV2	TRBD2	TGTGCCAGCAGTCGGGGTAGCGGGAGGAGAGATACGCAGTATTTT	CASSRGSGRRDTQYF